These 20 T cell receptor beta chains originate from one sample sequenced in a study of T cell responses to AZD1222 COVID-19 vaccine. The table came from immunoSEQ multiplex PCR; TCRdb's copy has only in-frame clones and leaves some out. Among around 150,000 clones listed, just under 95% were seen once. Sequenced here: peripheral blood, sampled 28 days after the second AZD1222 dose. The receptor set was obtained from an adult who received the AZD1222 COVID-19 vaccine.

The chain has TRBV27 and TRBJ1-2, with 10 bases aligning to TRBD1. Trimming at V came to 8 bases and at J to 8 bases, leaving 14 bases not matched to a gene. CDR1 is MNHEY, CDR2 SMNVEV, per germline (reference sequence). There are 15 residues in the CDR3. This chain's CDR3 is CASRTGTGASRGYTF. The CDR3 region has the DNA TGTGCCAGCCGAACCGGGACAGGGGCGTCACGCGGCTACACCTTC.

The genes are TRBV30 and TRBJ1-6; no reliable D call. The V gene's germline CDR1 is GTSNPN and CDR2 SVGIG (reference sequence). CDR3 length equals 13 residues. V lost 3 bases and J lost 7, with 10 bases in between. The CDR3 coding sequence is TGTGCCTGGAGGATGGGTCTGAATTCACCCCTCCACTTT. This encodes CAWRMGLNSPLHF.

V is TRBV5-4 and J is TRBJ2-3; perhaps TRBD1 as D (7 bases). This CDR3 region has 15 residues. The germline V and J ends were trimmed by 4 bases and 1 base, with 13 bases remaining between them. Germline V gives CDR1 SGHNT, CDR2 YYREEE (reference sequence). In nucleotides, the CDR3 is TGTGCCAGCAGCCGAGGGGGCGGGGGCACAGATACGCAGTATTTT. It is translated as CASSRGGGGTDTQYF.

This clone turned up a few times. This chain's CDR3 is CASSQSPPSKIETQYF. The CDR3 coding sequence is TGTGCCAGCAGTCAATCGCCCCCTAGCAAAATCGAGACCCAGTACTTC. The V and J genes are TRBV2 and TRBJ2-5; D might be TRBD2 (5 bases). V lost 5 bases, J lost 5 bases, and 21 bases lay in between. CDR3 size: 16 residues. Germline V CDR1 and CDR2: SNHLY, FYNNEI.

The V gene is TRBV28, the J gene TRBJ2-7; the D gene is possibly TRBD2 (7 bases). This CDR3 spans 15 amino acids. CDR1 is MDHEN, CDR2 SYDVKM, per germline. The ends were cut back, 0 bases at V and 4 bases at J, with 13 bases in the middle. The CDR3 DNA reads TGTGCCAGCAGTTTATGGCGGGGGCTGTCTTACGAGCAGTACTTC. Translated: CASSLWRGLSYEQYF.

This chain connects TRBV2 to TRBJ1-2, with a possible D match to TRBD1 (6 bases). The ends were cut back, 7 bases at V and 5 bases at J, with 20 bases in the middle. Germline values: CDR1 SNHLY, CDR2 FYNNEI. The CDR3 is 15 residues long. Here the CDR3 reads CASTEGEGPGYGYTF. In nucleotides, the CDR3 is TGTGCCAGCACCGAGGGGGAGGGGCCGGGGTATGGCTACACCTTC.

The chain couples TRBV5-1 to TRBJ1-4; perhaps TRBD1 as D (5 bases). The V end lost 1 base, the J end lost 4 bases, and 14 bases lay between the germline ends. CDR1 SGHRS and CDR2 YFSETQ come from the germline V gene. The CDR3 consists of 16 residues. DNA for the CDR3: TGCGCCAGCAGCTTGCTCACCGGGGGAGGTAATGAAAAACTGTTTTTT. It is translated as CASSLLTGGGNEKLFF.

The chain links TRBV18 to TRBJ1-2, with a tentative D call TRBD1 (5 bases). Germline CDR1 reads KGHSH; CDR2 reads LQKENI. Trimming left V 2 bases short and J 1 base short, with 8 bases between. The CDR3 covers 14 residues. The CDR3 protein is CASSPTDNNYGYTF. CDR3 DNA: TGTGCCAGCTCACCAACGGACAATAACTATGGCTACACCTTC. Complete variable domain (other parts from reference TRBV18 and TRBJ1-2): NAGVMQNPRHLVRRRGQEARLRCSPMKGHSHVYWYRQLPEEGLKFMVYLQKENIIDESGMPKERFSAEFPKEGPSILRIQQVVRGDSAAYFCASSPTDNNYGYTFGSGTRLTVV.

The V call is TRBV28, the J call TRBJ2-2; D might be TRBD1 (6 bases). Germline loops: CDR1 MDHEN, CDR2 SYDVKM. V lost 6 bases and J lost 6, with 20 bases in between. The CDR3 spans 16 residues. DNA for the CDR3: TGTGCCAGCAGCGTAGACAGGCCAGAAGGTTCCGGGGAGCTGTTTTTT. It yields the protein CASSVDRPEGSGELFF.

The chain employs TRBV6-5 and TRBJ1-5, with 11 bases that match TRBD1. Germline V gene data show CDR1 as MNHEY and CDR2 as SVGAGI. The CDR3 loop spans 14 amino acids. V gave up 6 bases and J gave up 6 bases; unmatched junction bases: 4. CDR3 DNA sequence: TGTGCCAGCAGCAGGACAGGGGGCGGTCAGCCCCAGCATTTT. Encoded protein: CASSRTGGGQPQHF.

The chain has TRBV6-5 and TRBJ2-3, with 10 bases matching TRBD2. CDR3 length: 15 residues. With V trimmed by 5 bases and J by 2 bases, 4 bases remained unmatched. The V gene's germline CDR1 is MNHEY and CDR2 SVGAGI. Written as DNA, the CDR3 is TGTGCCAGCAGTCGTACTAGCGGGGTCACAGATACGCAGTATTTT. This translates into CASSRTSGVTDTQYF.

This chain connects TRBV7-2 to TRBJ2-2; a possible D gene is TRBD1 (6 bases). The CDR3 is made up of 14 amino acids. Germline V gene data show CDR1 as SGHTA and CDR2 as FQGNSA. V shed 3 bases and J shed 5 bases, with 10 bases lying between them. The CDR3: CASSFRGVTGELFF. CDR3 DNA sequence: TGTGCCAGCAGCTTCAGGGGAGTAACCGGGGAGCTGTTTTTT.

This chain uses TRBV11-3 with TRBJ2-7, with D possibly matching TRBD1 (5 bases). CDR3 size: 18 residues. Germline V CDR1 and CDR2: SGHNT, YENEEA. V shed 3 bases and J shed 0 bases, with 21 bases lying between them. The CDR3, as DNA: TGTGCCAGCAGCTTGGACCTAAGGTGGACAAAGAGCTCCTACGAGCAGTACTTC. It encodes CASSLDLRWTKSSYEQYF.

The J gene is TRBJ1-4, the V gene TRBV7-2, with a tentative D call TRBD1 (6 bases). Germline assignment: CDR1 SGHTA and CDR2 FQGNSA. The germline V and J ends were trimmed by 5 bases and 8 bases, with 18 bases remaining between them. The CDR3 has 15 residues. The CDR3 spells CASSARQYQGEKLFF. In nucleotides, the CDR3 is TGTGCCAGCAGCGCCAGACAGTACCAGGGGGAAAAACTGTTTTTT.

The V call is TRBV7-3, the J call TRBJ2-1; 7 nucleotides line up with TRBD2. The V gene's germline CDR1 is SGHTA and CDR2 FQGTGA. V lost 5 bases, J lost 0 bases, and 7 bases stayed unmatched. CDR3 size: 16 residues. The CDR3, as DNA: TGTGCCAGCAGCCTAAGGGCGGGGGTCTCCTACAATGAGCAGTTCTTC. Its translation is CASSLRAGVSYNEQFF.

The V call is TRBV10-3, the J call TRBJ1-1; TRBD1 matches 7 bases. The CDR3 covers 14 residues. Germline CDR1 is ENHRY and CDR2 is SYGVKD. Germline trimming cut 4 bases from V and 2 bases from J; bases unmatched to any gene: 4. In nucleotides, the CDR3 is TGTGCCATCAGTGGGACAGGATTAAACACTGAAGCTTTCTTT. Translated: CAISGTGLNTEAFF.

V is TRBV7-9 and J is TRBJ2-7, with D hard to call. The CDR3 contains 11 residues. The V and J ends lost 3 bases and 7 bases respectively, with 7 bases between them. Germline V lookup: CDR1 SEHNR, CDR2 FQNEAQ (reference sequence). This chain's CDR3 is CASSLELEQYF. As DNA, the CDR3 is TGTGCCAGCAGCTTGGAGCTGGAGCAGTACTTC.

This clone occurred once. V and J are TRBV29-1 and TRBJ1-1; D gene unclear. CDR3 length: 13 amino acids. Germline values: CDR1 SQVTM, CDR2 ANQGSEA. V lost 4 bases, J lost 0 bases, and 9 bases lay in between. For the CDR3, the DNA is TGCAGCGTTGGACTGCACATGAACACTGAAGCTTTCTTT. It translates to CSVGLHMNTEAFF.

This chain uses TRBV30 with TRBJ2-5; a weak D match, TRBD2 (6 bases). Germline CDR1 and CDR2: GTSNPN and SVGIG (reference sequence). This CDR3 is 13 amino acids long. Trimming took 3 bases from V and 5 from J, leaving 13 bases between them. CDR3 loop: CAWRAPGVETQYF. In nucleotides, the CDR3 is TGTGCCTGGAGAGCGCCGGGAGTGGAGACCCAGTACTTC.

The J gene is TRBJ1-1, the V gene TRBV18; 7 bases are shared with TRBD1. CDR1 and CDR2 (germline): KGHSH, LQKENI. Trimming cost V 1 base and J 1 base; bases outside gene matches: 6. CDR3 length equals 16 residues. The CDR3 nucleotides are TGTGCCAGCTCACCACAAGTGGGACAGAAGAACACTGAAGCTTTCTTT. Its translation is CASSPQVGQKNTEAFF.